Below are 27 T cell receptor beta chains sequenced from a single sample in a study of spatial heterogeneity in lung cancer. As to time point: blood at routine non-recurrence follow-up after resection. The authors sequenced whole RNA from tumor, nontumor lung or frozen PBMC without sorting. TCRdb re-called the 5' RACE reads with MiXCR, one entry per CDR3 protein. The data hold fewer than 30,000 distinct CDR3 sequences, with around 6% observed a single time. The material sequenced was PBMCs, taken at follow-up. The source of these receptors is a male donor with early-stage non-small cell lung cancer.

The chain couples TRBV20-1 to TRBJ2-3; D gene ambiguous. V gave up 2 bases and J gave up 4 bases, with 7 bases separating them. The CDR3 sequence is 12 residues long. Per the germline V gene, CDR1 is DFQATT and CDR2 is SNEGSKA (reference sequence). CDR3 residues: CSARQSADTQYF. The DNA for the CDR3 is TGCAGTGCTAGACAGTCAGCAGATACGCAGTATTTT.

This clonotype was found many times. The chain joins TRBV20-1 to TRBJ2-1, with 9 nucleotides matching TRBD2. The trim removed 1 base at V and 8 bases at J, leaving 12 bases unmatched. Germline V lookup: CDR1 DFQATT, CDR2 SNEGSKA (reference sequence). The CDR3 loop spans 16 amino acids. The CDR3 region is CSARGSSGRGRHEQFF. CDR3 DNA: TGCAGTGCTAGAGGCAGTAGCGGGAGAGGGAGGCATGAGCAGTTCTTC.

The CDR3 reads CASRQLQGPTEAFF. CDR3 bases: TGTGCCAGCAGGCAGCTACAGGGTCCCACTGAAGCTTTCTTT. The gene calls are TRBV2 and TRBJ1-1; the D gene is possibly TRBD1 (6 bases). This CDR3 is built from 14 residues. Germline CDR1 is SNHLY and CDR2 is FYNNEI. The germline V and J ends were trimmed by 6 bases and 4 bases, with 15 bases remaining between them.

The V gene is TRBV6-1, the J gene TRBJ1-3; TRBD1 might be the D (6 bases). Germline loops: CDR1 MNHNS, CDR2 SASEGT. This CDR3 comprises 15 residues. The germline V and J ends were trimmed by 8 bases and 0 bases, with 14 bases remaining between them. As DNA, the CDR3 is TGTGCCAGCGGGGGGGGCAGAAGCTCTGGAAACACCATATATTTT. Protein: CASGGGRSSGNTIYF.

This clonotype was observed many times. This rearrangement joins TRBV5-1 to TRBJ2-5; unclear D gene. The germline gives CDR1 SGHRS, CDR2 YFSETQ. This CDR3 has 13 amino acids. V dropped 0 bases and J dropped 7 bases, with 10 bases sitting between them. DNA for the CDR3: TGCGCCAGCAGCTTGGTCCCTAGTGGGACCCAGTACTTC. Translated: CASSLVPSGTQYF.

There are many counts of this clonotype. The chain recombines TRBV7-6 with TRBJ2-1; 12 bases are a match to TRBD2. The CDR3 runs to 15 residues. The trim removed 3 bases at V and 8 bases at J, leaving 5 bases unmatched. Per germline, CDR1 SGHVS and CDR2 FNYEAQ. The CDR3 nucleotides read TGTGCCAGCAGCTTTTTCTCTAGCGGGAGGGATGAGCAGTTCTTC. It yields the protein CASSFFSSGRDEQFF.

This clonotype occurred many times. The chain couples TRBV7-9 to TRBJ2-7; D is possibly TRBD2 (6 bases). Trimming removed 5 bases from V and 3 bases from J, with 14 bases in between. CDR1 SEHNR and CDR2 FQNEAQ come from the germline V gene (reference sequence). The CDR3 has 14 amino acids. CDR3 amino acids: CASSAPGANYEQYF. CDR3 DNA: TGTGCCAGCAGCGCTCCGGGAGCGAACTACGAGCAGTACTTC. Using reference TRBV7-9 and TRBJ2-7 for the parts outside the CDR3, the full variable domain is DTGVSQNPRHKITKRGQNVTFRCDPISEHNRLYWYRQTLGQGPEFLTYFQNEAQLEKSRLLSDRFSAERPKGSFSTLEIQRTEQGDSAMYLCASSAPGANYEQYFGPGTRLTVT.

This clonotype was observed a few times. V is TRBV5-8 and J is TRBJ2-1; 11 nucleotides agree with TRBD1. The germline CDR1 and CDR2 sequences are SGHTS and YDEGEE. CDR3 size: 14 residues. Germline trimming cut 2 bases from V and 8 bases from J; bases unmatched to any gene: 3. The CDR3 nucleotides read TGTGCCAGCAGCTTTGGACAGGGGGCGGATGAGCAGTTCTTC. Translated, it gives CASSFGQGADEQFF.

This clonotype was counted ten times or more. The CDR3 DNA is TGTGCCAGCAGTTACTCATCCGGGTCATTCGCGCAGTATTTT. Encoded protein: CASSYSSGSFAQYF. J is TRBJ2-3 and V is TRBV6-2 or TRBV6-3; D call uncertain. Trimming pared 0 bases from V and 10 bases from J, leaving 14 bases between. This CDR3 spans 14 amino acids. Germline CDR1 reads MNHEY; CDR2 reads SVGEGT.

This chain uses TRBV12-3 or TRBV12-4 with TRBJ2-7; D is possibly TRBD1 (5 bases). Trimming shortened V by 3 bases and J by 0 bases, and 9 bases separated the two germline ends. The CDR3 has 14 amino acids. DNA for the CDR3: TGTGCCAGCAGTTTGGCGACAGTCTCCTACGAGCAGTACTTC. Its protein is CASSLATVSYEQYF.

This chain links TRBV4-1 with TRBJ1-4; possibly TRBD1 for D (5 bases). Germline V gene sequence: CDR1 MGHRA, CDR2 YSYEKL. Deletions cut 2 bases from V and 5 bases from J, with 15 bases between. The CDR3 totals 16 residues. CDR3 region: CASSQPNAGQNEKLFF. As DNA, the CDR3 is TGCGCCAGCAGCCAACCCAACGCGGGGCAGAATGAAAAACTGTTTTTT.

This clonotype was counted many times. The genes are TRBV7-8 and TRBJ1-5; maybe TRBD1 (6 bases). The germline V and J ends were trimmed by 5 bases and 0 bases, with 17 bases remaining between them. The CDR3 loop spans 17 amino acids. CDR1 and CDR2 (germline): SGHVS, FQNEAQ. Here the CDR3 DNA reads TGTGCCAGCAGCCACGCCAGGACAGACAATAGCAATCAGCCCCAGCATTTT. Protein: CASSHARTDNSNQPQHF.

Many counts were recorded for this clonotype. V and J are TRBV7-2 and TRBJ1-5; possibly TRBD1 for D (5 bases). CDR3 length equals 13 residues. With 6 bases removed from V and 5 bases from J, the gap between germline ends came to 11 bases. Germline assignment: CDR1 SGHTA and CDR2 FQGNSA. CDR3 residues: CASSATGDQPQHF. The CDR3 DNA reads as TGTGCCAGCAGTGCTACGGGGGATCAGCCCCAGCATTTT.

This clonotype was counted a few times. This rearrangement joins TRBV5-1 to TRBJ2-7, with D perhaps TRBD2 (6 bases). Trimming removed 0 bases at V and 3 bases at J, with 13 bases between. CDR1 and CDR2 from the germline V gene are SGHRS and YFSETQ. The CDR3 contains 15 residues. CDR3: CASSLADGGDYEQYV. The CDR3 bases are TGCGCCAGCAGCTTGGCCGACGGCGGGGACTACGAGCAGTACGTC.

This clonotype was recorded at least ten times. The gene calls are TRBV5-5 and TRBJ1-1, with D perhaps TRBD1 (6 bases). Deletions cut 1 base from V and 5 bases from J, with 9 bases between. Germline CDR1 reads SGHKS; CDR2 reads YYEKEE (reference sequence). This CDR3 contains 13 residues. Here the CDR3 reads CASSLTGTTEAFF. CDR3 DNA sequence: TGTGCCAGCAGCTTGACAGGGACGACTGAAGCTTTCTTT.

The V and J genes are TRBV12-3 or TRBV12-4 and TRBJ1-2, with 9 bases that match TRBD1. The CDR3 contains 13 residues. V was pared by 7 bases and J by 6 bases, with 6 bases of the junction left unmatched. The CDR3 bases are TGTGCCAGCACCAAGGGACAGGGTAATGGCTACACCTTC. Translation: CASTKGQGNGYTF.

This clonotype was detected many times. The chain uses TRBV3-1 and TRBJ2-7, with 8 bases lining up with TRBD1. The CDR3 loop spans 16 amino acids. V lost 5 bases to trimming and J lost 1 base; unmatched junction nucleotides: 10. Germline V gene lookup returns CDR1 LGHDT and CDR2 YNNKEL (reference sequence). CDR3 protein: CASSYFPGQESYEQYF. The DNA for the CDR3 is TGTGCCAGCAGCTATTTTCCGGGACAGGAGTCCTACGAGCAGTACTTC.

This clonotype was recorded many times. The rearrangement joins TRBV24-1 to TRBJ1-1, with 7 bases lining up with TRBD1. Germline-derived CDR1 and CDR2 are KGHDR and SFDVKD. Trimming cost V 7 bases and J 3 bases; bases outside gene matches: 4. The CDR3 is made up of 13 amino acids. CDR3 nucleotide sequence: TGTGCCACCAGCCAGGGGGAATACACTGAAGCTTTCTTT. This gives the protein CATSQGEYTEAFF.

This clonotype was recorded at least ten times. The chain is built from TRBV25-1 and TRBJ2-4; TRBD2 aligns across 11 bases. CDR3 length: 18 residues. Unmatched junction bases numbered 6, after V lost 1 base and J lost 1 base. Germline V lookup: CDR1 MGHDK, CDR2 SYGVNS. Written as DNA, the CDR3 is TGTGCCAGCAGTGAATCTAGCGGGAGGTGGGGGGCCAAAAACATTCAGTACTTC. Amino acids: CASSESSGRWGAKNIQYF.

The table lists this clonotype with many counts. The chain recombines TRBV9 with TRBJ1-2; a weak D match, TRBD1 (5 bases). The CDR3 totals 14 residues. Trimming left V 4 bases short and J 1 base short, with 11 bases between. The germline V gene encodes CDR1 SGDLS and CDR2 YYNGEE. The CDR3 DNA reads TGTGCCAGCAGCCCACAGGAATTTAACTATGGCTACACCTTC. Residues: CASSPQEFNYGYTF.

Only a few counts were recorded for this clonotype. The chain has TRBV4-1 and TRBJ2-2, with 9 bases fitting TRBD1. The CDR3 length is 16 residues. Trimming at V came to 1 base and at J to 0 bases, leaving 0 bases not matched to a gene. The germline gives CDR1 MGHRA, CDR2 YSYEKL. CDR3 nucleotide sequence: TGCGCCAGCAGCCAAGGGACAGGGGCGAACACCGGGGAGCTGTTTTTT. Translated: CASSQGTGANTGELFF.

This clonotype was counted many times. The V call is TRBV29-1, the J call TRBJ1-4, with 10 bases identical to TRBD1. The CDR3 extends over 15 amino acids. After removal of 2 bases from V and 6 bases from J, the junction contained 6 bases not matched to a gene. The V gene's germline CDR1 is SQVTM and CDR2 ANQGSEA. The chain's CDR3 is CSVEFLGTGDEKLFF. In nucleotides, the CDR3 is TGCAGCGTTGAATTCCTCGGGACAGGGGATGAAAAACTGTTTTTT.

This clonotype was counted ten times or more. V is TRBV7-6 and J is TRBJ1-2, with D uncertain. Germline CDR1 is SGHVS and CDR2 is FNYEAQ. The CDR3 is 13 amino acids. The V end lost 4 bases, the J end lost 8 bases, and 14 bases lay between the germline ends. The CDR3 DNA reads TGTGCCAGCAGCTACGAGCAGGAGGGCGGCTACACCTTC. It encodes CASSYEQEGGYTF. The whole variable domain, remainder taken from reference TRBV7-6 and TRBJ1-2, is GAGVSQSPRYKVTKRGQDVALRCDPISGHVSLYWYRQALGQGPEFLTYFNYEAQQDKSGLPNDRFSAERPEGSISTLTIQRTEQRDSAMYRCASSYEQEGGYTFGSGTRLTVV.

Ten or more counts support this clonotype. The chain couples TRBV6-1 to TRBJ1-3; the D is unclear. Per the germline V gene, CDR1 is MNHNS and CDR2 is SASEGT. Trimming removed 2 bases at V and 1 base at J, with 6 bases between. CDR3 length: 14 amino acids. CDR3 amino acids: CASSEYGSGNTIYF. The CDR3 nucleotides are TGTGCCAGCAGTGAATATGGTTCTGGAAACACCATATATTTT.

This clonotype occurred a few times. The CDR3 DNA is TGTGCCAGCTCACCAGTGACAGGGATGAACACTGAAGCTTTCTTT. It encodes CASSPVTGMNTEAFF. V gene TRBV18 combines with J gene TRBJ1-1; TRBD1 matches 7 bases. The CDR3 consists of 15 residues. The germline V gene encodes CDR1 KGHSH and CDR2 LQKENI. Losses at the gene ends were 2 bases for V and 0 bases for J; bases not matched to a gene: 3.

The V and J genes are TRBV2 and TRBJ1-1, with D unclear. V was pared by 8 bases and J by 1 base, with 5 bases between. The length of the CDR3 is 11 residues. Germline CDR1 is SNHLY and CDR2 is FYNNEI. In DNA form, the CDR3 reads TGTGCCAGCCAGGAGAACACTGAAGCTTTCTTT. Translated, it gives CASQENTEAFF.

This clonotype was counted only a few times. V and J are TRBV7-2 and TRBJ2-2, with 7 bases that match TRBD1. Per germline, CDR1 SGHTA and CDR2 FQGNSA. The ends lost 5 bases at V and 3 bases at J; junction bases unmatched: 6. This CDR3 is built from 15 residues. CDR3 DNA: TGTGCCAGCAGCCAGAATACAGGGGACACCGGGGAGCTGTTTTTT. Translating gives CASSQNTGDTGELFF.